These T cell receptor beta chains were read from a single sample in a study of T cell responses to AZD1222 COVID-19 vaccine. The method was immunoSEQ multiplex PCR; TCRdb's version includes in-frame clones alone and lacks a portion of them. The sample has fewer than 30,000 clones, 70% to 90% seen once. This material consisted of peripheral blood, taken 28 days after the second AZD1222 dose. These receptors originate from an adult who received the AZD1222 COVID-19 vaccine. Both conserved end residues are part of each CDR3. The order of the fields is V gene, CDR3 length, CDR3 protein.

>TRBV6-4|13
CASSDVASGELFF
>TRBV28|14
CASSLKRGNNEQFF
>TRBV2|15
CASSPRTGGNYGYTF
>TRBV30|18
CAWSVMTGGAVGNQPQHF
>TRBV15|17
CATSRERRGGSGNTIYF
>TRBV5-6|15
CASSSRDRVNTEAFF
>TRBV6-5|14
CASSFAASNSPLHF
>TRBV6-6|15
CASTSNTRSGNTIYF
>TRBV29-1|14
CSVRPGTGAGELFF
>TRBV7-3|15
CASSLRSGGNEKLFF
>TRBV5-1|14
CASEVGSGANVLTF
>TRBV5-1|12
CASSLGNYEQYF
>TRBV27|14
CASSLAQGAGELFF
>TRBV18|15
CASSPTPQSNQPQHF
>TRBV28|14
CASSSAGISYEQYF
>TRBV12-3/TRBV12-4|12
CASSPTRTEAFF
>TRBV29-1|14
CSVGGRTISYEQYF
>TRBV21-1|14
CASSNGQDNQPQHF